This TCR beta chain was identified during a study of spatial heterogeneity in lung cancer. This clonotype was observed at least ten times. Its cognate antigen is unknown. Study-wide results and caveats: Resection blood, more than follow-up blood, showed ubiquitous expanded tumor TCRs.

The V and J ends lost 4 bases and 6 bases, in that order; junction bases with no gene match: 4. The CDR3 runs 14 residues. Germline V gene lookup returns CDR1 SGHAT and CDR2 FQNNGV. Every TCR cDNA molecule bore its own unique molecular identifier. TCRdb reprocessed the 5' RACE reads with MiXCR, giving one entry per CDR3 protein. The sample shows 24,000 or so distinct CDR3 sequences, about 3.3% of them seen only once. Time point meaning: sample taken at primary tumor resection. The study sequenced unsorted whole RNA from tumor, nontumor lung or frozen PBMC. The sequencing here drew on PBMCs, taken at surgery. The chain links TRBV11-2 to TRBJ2-2; 8 bases fit TRBD1. This sequence was found in a female donor with early-stage non-small cell lung cancer. The CDR3 region has the DNA TGTGCCAGCAGCTACGGGACAGGAGCCGGGGAGCTGTTTTTT. Translated, it gives CASSYGTGAGELFF.